The clone carrying this T cell receptor (beta chain) was picked up a small number of times. Its antigen is not identified. The entirety of the isolated RNA underwent reverse transcription, so expressed TCRB transcripts were sequenced. Profiled with immunoSEQ multiplex PCR; TCRdb holds only in-frame clones, not every one. The table shows about 340,000 clones, with about a tenth occurring only once. The CDR3 loop spans 14 amino acids. The record originates from a study of beta chain features in type 1 diabetes. Study results and limitations: The similarity of naive, central memory and Treg TCRB repertoires appeared greater among patients than among healthy donors. In all four CD4+ subsets, TCRB CDR3 length was significantly, moderately reduced in type 1 diabetes. Insertion counts at VDJ junctions were lower in type 1 diabetes patients, who also showed more deletions there.

The chain employs TRBV21-1 and TRBJ1-6; the table's D call, TRBD1, has no DNA check behind it. TRBV21-1 is a recognized pseudogene. The receptor was isolated from a man between 25 and 39 years old with type 1 diabetes. The specimen was central memory CD4+ T cells from blood. This CDR3 reads CASSKPRAGSPLHF. The DNA for the CDR3 is TGTGCCAGCAGCAAACCCAGGGCTGGTTCACCCCTCCACTTT.